This record covers a single T cell receptor (beta chain). Trimming shortened V by 3 bases and J by 5 bases, and 11 bases separated the two germline ends. The CDR3 is 14 amino acids. Germline V gene lookup returns CDR1 KGHSH and CDR2 LQKENI. The data were taken from a study of control samples from healthy donors and cancer patients. Using immunoSEQ multiplex PCR, the repertoire was profiled, and TCRdb retains in-frame clones only, with some absent. The sample holds under 75,000 clones; just over 90% are singletons and the top ten take over 1%. The clonotype was recovered from a woman aged 50 to 60 with colorectal cancer. The sample taken for sequencing was PBMCs. The rearrangement uses TRBV18 and TRBJ1-5; a weak D match, TRBD1 (6 bases). The CDR3 nucleotides are TGTGCCAGCTCACCGAACAGGGAAGATCAGCCCCAGCATTTT. Protein product: CASSPNREDQPQHF.